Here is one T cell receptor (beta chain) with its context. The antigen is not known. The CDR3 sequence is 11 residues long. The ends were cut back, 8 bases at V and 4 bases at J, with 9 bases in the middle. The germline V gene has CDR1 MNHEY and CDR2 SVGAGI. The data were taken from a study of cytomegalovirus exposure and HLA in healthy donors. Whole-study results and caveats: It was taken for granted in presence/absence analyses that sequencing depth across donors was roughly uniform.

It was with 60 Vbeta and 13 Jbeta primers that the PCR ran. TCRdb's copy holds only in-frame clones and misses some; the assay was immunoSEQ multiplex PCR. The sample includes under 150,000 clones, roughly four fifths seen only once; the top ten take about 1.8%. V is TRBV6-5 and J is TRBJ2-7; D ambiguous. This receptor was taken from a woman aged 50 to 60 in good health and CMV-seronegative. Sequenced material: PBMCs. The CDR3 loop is CASGEPYEQYF. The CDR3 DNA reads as TGTGCCAGCGGAGAGCCGTACGAGCAGTACTTC.